These 9 T cell receptor beta chains came from one sample sequenced in a study of CD8+ T cells in alopecia areata. Sequencing templates came from extracted RNA that was reverse transcribed into cDNA. Sequencing used immunoSEQ multiplex PCR; TCRdb keeps in-frame clones, though not all of them. The table records 200,000 to 250,000 clones, about three fifths of them present only once. Regarding treatment: oral pan-JAK inhibitor, 5-10 mg twice daily. Sequencing used CD4+ T cells sorted from blood, obtained at week 4, from a patient treated with tofacitinib. These receptors all stem from a human donor with alopecia areata.

This sequence joins TRBV7-2 and TRBJ2-3; TRBD1 matches at 7 bases. The germline V gene encodes CDR1 SGHTA and CDR2 FQGNSA. The CDR3 is 13 residues long. The V and J ends lost 3 bases and 4 bases, in that order; junction bases with no gene match: 1. The CDR3 DNA is TGTGCCAGCAGCTTCCAGGGGGCAGATACGCAGTATTTT. Its translation is CASSFQGADTQYF.

The J gene is TRBJ1-2, the V gene TRBV4-1; 8 bases line up with TRBD1. Trimming removed 6 bases from V and 2 bases from J; junction bases left unmatched: 5. The CDR3 is 14 residues long. CDR1 and CDR2 from the germline V gene are MGHRA and YSYEKL. CDR3 protein: CASSRDRRNYGYTF. CDR3 DNA: TGCGCCAGCAGTCGGGACAGGAGAAACTATGGCTACACCTTC.

This sequence joins TRBV23-1 and TRBJ1-2; no reliable D call. TRBV23-1 is reported as an ORF; its role is uncertain. The V and J ends lost 5 bases and 4 bases respectively, with 17 bases between them. The CDR3 is 15 amino acids. DNA for the CDR3: TGCGCCAGCAGTTTGGACGGGCACAGAATCTATGGCTACACCTTC. This translates into CASSLDGHRIYGYTF.

The J gene is TRBJ2-3, the V gene TRBV11-2, with 7 nucleotides matching TRBD2. The V and J ends lost 0 bases and 2 bases, in that order; junction bases with no gene match: 5. The germline V gene has CDR1 SGHAT and CDR2 FQNNGV. The CDR3 extends over 16 amino acids. CDR3 in amino acids: CASSLDLGGNTDTQYF. The CDR3 bases are TGTGCCAGCAGCTTAGATCTCGGGGGGAACACAGATACGCAGTATTTT.

The V and J genes are TRBV29-1 and TRBJ2-7; D is perhaps TRBD1 (6 bases). The CDR3 has 13 residues. Germline loops: CDR1 SQVTM, CDR2 ANQGSEA. V lost 4 bases and J 2 bases, leaving 12 bases between the germline ends. The CDR3 spells CSVAQGLAYEQYF. CDR3 nucleotide sequence: TGCAGCGTTGCACAGGGCCTGGCCTACGAGCAGTACTTC.

Only one count was recorded for this clone. The V call is TRBV30, the J call TRBJ2-6; the match to TRBD1 covers 8 bases. The V and J ends lost 5 bases and 1 base, in that order; junction bases with no gene match: 7. The CDR3 is made up of 16 amino acids. The V gene's germline CDR1 is GTSNPN and CDR2 SVGIG (reference sequence). CDR3 DNA sequence: TGTGCCTGGGACAAGACAGGGGCTTCTGGGGCCAACGTCCTGACTTTC. This encodes CAWDKTGASGANVLTF.

The chain has TRBV30 and TRBJ2-3, with D possibly matching TRBD2 (5 bases). This CDR3 comprises 12 residues. Germline lookup yields CDR1 GTSNPN and CDR2 SVGIG (reference sequence). V lost 2 bases to trimming and J lost 3 bases, with 6 bases between them. The CDR3 reads CAWSLATDTQYF. The CDR3 DNA follows: TGTGCCTGGAGTCTAGCTACAGATACGCAGTATTTT.

The chain joins TRBV30 to TRBJ1-2, with unresolved D. The length of the CDR3 is 12 residues. The V and J ends lost 0 bases and 6 bases respectively, with 8 bases between them. CDR1 is GTSNPN and CDR2 is SVGIG in the germline V gene (reference sequence). CDR3 sequence (DNA): TGTGCCTGGAGTGTAAATTCTGATGGCTACACCTTC. As protein: CAWSVNSDGYTF.

This clone was recorded only once. This sequence joins TRBV29-1 and TRBJ2-7, with D possibly TRBD1 on 6 matching bases. The CDR3 totals 15 residues. The germline gives CDR1 SQVTM, CDR2 ANQGSEA. V was trimmed by 6 bases and J by 5 bases, leaving 23 bases between them. CDR3 region: CSVGAPTGLSHEQYF. CDR3 in DNA: TGCAGCGTGGGGGCGCCTACAGGGTTATCTCACGAGCAGTACTTC.